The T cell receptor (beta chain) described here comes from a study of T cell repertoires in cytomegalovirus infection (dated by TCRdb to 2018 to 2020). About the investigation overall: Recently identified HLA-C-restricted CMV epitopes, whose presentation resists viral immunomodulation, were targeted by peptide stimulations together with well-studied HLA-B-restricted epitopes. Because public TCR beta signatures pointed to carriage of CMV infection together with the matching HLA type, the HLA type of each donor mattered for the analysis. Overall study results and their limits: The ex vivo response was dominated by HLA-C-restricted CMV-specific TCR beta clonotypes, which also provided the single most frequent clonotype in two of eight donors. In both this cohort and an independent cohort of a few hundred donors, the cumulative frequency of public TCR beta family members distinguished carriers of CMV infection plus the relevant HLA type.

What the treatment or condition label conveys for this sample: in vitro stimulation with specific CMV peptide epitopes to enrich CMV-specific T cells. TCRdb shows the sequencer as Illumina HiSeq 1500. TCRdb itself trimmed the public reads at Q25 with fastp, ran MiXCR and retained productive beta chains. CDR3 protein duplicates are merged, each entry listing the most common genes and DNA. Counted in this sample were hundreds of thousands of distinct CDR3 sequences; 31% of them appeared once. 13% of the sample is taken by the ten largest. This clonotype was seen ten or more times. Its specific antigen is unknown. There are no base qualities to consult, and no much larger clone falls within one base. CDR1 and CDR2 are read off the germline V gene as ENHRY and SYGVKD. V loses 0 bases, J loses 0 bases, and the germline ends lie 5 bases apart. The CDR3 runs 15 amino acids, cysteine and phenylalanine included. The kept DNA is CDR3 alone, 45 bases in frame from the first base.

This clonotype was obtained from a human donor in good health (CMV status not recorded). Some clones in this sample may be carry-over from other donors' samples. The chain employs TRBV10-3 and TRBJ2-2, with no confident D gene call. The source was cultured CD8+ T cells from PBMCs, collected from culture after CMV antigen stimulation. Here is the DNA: TGTGCCATCAGTGAGTCGCGGTCGAACACCGGGGAGCTGTTTTTT. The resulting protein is CAISESRSNTGELFF.